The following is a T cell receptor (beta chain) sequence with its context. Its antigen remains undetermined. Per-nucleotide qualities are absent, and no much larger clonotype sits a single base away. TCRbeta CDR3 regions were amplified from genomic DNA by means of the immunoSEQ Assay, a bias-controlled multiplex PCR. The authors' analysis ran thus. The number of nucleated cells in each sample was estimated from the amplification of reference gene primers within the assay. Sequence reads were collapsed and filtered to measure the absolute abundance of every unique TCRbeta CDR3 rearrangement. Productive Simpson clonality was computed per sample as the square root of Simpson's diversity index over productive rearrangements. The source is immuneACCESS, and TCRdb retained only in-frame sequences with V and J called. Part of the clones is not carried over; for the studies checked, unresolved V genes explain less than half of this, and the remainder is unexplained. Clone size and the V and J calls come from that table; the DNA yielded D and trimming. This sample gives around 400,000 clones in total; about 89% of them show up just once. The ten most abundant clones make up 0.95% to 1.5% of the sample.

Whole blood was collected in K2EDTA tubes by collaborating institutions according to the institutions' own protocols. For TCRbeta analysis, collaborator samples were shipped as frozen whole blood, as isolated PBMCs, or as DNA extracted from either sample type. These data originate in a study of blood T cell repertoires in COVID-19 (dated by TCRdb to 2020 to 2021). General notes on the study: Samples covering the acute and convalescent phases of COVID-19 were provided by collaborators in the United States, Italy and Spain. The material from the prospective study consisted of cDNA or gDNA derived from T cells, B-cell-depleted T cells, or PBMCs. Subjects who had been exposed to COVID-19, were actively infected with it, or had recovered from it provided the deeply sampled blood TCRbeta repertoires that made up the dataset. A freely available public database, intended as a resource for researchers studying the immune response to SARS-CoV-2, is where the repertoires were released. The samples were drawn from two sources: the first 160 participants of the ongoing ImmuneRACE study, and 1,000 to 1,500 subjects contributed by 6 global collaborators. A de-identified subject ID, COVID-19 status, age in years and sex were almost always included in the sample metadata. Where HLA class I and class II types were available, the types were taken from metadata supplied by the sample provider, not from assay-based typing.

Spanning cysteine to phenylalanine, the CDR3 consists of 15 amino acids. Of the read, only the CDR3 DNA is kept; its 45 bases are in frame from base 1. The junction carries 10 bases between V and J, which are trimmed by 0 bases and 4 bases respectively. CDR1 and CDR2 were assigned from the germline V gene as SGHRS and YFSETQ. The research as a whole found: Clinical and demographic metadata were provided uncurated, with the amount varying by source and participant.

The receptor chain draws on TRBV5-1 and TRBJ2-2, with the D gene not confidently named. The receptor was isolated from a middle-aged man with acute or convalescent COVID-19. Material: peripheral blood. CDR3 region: CASSLGPGATGELFF. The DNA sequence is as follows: TGCGCCAGCAGCTTGGGGCCGGGTGCCACCGGGGAGCTGTTTTTT.